This entry lists 10 T cell receptor beta chains sequenced from one sample in a study of Graves' ophthalmopathy and Graves' hyperthyroidism. The authors amplified TCR beta CDR3 regions, and they did so from RNA transcripts for repertoire sequencing. After a first-round RT-PCR with HTBI primers, a second-round multiplex PCR was run. TCRdb ran MiXCR on the multiplex PCR reads and lists one entry per CDR3 protein. Altogether just over 400,000 distinct CDR3 sequences are present, over 20% being singletons, with the ten largest covering under 3.5%. The sequencing input was peripheral blood. These receptors came from a woman between 18 and 29 years old with stable Graves' hyperthyroidism.

The V call is TRBV5-1, the J call TRBJ2-7; TRBD2 matches at 11 bases. This CDR3 has 16 amino acids. V lost 0 bases to trimming and J lost 2 bases; unmatched junction nucleotides: 4. The germline gives CDR1 SGHRS, CDR2 YFSETQ. The CDR3 DNA is TGCGCCAGCAGCTTGGCTAGCGGGAGGTACACCTACGAGCAGTACTTC. Its translation is CASSLASGRYTYEQYF.

The sample holds many counts of this clonotype. The genes are TRBV6-2 or TRBV6-3 and TRBJ1-1; perhaps TRBD1 as D (5 bases). This CDR3 contains 11 residues. The V end lost 6 bases, the J end lost 7 bases, and 9 bases lay between the germline ends. Germline CDR1 and CDR2: MNHEY and SVGEGT. The CDR3 DNA reads TGTGCCAGCAGGCGGGGGAGTGAAGCTTTCTTT. This codes for CASRRGSEAFF.

This clonotype appeared a few times. Here the CDR3 reads CASSPGQGAADGELFF. CDR3 DNA: TGCGCCAGCAGCCCGGGACAGGGGGCGGCGGACGGGGAGCTGTTTTTT. The chain uses TRBV5-1 and TRBJ2-2; 12 bases line up with TRBD1. The J segment lost 7 bases and the V segment lost 4 bases, leaving 8 bases of the junction unmatched. Looked up from germline, CDR1 is SGHRS and CDR2 is YFSETQ. The CDR3 is made up of 16 amino acids.

This clonotype was seen a few times. This chain connects TRBV2 to TRBJ2-7, with a tentative D call TRBD2 (7 bases). V was clipped by 4 bases and J by 1 base, with 17 bases between them. From germline, CDR1 is SNHLY and CDR2 FYNNEI. The CDR3 is made up of 16 amino acids. CDR3 amino acids: CASSALLAGASYEQYF. The CDR3 bases are TGTGCCAGCAGTGCCCTATTGGCGGGGGCTTCCTACGAGCAGTACTTC.

The chain carries TRBV10-3 and TRBJ2-2, with 14 bases identical to TRBD2. This CDR3 region has 18 residues. Germline CDR1 and CDR2: ENHRY and SYGVKD. The V segment lost 4 bases and the J segment 5 bases; nucleotides outside the gene matches: 9. The chain's CDR3 is CAISATSGRAGITGELFF. CDR3 DNA: TGTGCCATCAGTGCGACTAGCGGGAGGGCAGGAATAACCGGGGAGCTGTTTTTT.

CDR3: CASSRQGTDTQYF. CDR3 DNA: TGTGCCAGCAGCCGACAGGGAACAGATACGCAGTATTTT. J is TRBJ2-3 and V is TRBV9; the match to TRBD1 covers 7 bases. CDR1 is SGDLS and CDR2 is YYNGEE in the germline V gene. The CDR3 runs to 13 residues. Unmatched junction bases numbered 2, after V lost 4 bases and J lost 3 bases.

Many counts were recorded for this clonotype. This chain connects TRBV7-2 to TRBJ2-5, with D possibly matching TRBD2 (6 bases). The V end was cut by 6 bases, the J end by 2 bases, with 13 bases between. The V gene's germline CDR1 is SGHTA and CDR2 FQGNSA. The CDR3 spans 14 residues. CDR3 in DNA: TGTGCCAGCAGAGATTTAGCGGAGCAAGAGACCCAGTACTTC. Residues: CASRDLAEQETQYF.

This clonotype was seen repeatedly, ten times or more. The chain is built from TRBV25-1 and TRBJ2-1, with D maybe TRBD1 (5 bases). CDR1 is MGHDK, CDR2 SYGVNS, per germline. The V end was cut by 2 bases, the J end by 3 bases, with 23 bases between. The CDR3 is 19 amino acids. The CDR3 bases are TGTGCCAGCAGTGAAACGGCTCTCACCTCCGACAGACTCTACAATGAGCAGTTCTTC. It encodes CASSETALTSDRLYNEQFF.

This clonotype showed up many times. The V and J genes are TRBV7-8 and TRBJ2-7; 7 bases are a match to TRBD1. The V segment lost 5 bases and the J segment 3 bases; nucleotides outside the gene matches: 7. From germline, CDR1 is SGHVS and CDR2 FQNEAQ. The CDR3 sequence is 14 residues long. The CDR3 DNA reads TGTGCCAGCAGCATCCGGGACAGACACTACGAGCAGTACTTC. Protein: CASSIRDRHYEQYF.

This clonotype was recorded at least ten times. The chain joins TRBV20-1 to TRBJ1-1; the D is unclear. CDR1 and CDR2 (germline): DFQATT, SNEGSKA (reference sequence). Trimming pared 4 bases from V and 6 bases from J, leaving 12 bases between. This CDR3 is built from 12 residues. The CDR3 DNA reads TGCAGTGCTATAGGCGGGGTTTCTGAAGCTTTCTTT. The encoded protein is CSAIGGVSEAFF.